The TCR beta chain under discussion was sequenced for a study of blood T cell repertoires in COVID-19. Method: immunoSEQ multiplex PCR; TCRdb's copy keeps in-frame clones and lacks some. The sample comprises about 200,000 clones, less than 90% of which are singletons, and 0.78% rests with the top ten. Unmatched junction bases numbered 3, after V lost 8 bases and J lost 8 bases. The CDR3 length is 13 residues. CDR1 is WSHSY, CDR2 SAAADI, per germline. The rearrangement links TRBV10-2 to TRBJ2-1, with 13 bases lining up with TRBD2. The source is a woman between 70 and 85 years old with acute or convalescent COVID-19. Sequencing input: peripheral blood. This CDR3 is CASRTSGSYEQFF. CDR3 DNA: TGCGCCAGCCGGACTAGCGGGAGCTATGAGCAGTTCTTC.